This T cell receptor beta chain emerged from a study of cytomegalovirus exposure and HLA in healthy donors. Study information: Researchers previously reported finding roughly 120 million unique TCR beta sequences from roughly 170 million T cells.

In nominal health when sampled, donors likely had unrecorded immune exposures nonetheless. Whole-study findings and limits: Earlier analysis found most TCR beta V segments productive about 87% or about 30% of the time. Usually a TCR sequence was rare, but some public TCRs were found in many donors.

PCR amplification relied on 60 Vbeta primers (plus 13 Jbeta primers). Sequenced by immunoSEQ multiplex PCR; TCRdb stores in-frame clones only, minus some. The data contain approximately 180,000 clones, roughly four fifths of them singletons. As to this clone: Its antigen is unknown.

Germline CDR1 and CDR2: MNHEY and SMNVEV (reference sequence). CDR3 size: 17 residues. V dropped 6 bases and J dropped 6; count of bases not matched to a gene: 16. The chain couples TRBV27 to TRBJ2-2; 7 positions match TRBD1. Source material: PBMCs. The source is a woman in her 30s in good health and CMV-seronegative. The CDR3 spells CASRPNTGTVRAGELFF. The CDR3 DNA sequence: TGTGCCAGCAGACCCAACACCGGGACAGTGAGGGCCGGGGAGCTGTTTTTT.